This entry concerns a single T cell receptor beta chain. Its antigen is not known. The data originate from a study of blood T cells in healthy people across ages. On the study more broadly: T cells yielded about one barcoded beta molecule per two cells through template switching. The study's findings and limits: Whereas aged donors had fewer naive CD4+ cells, long-lived donors had more of them and higher diversity.

A minimum of 6 micrograms of total RNA was extracted per sample. Germline V gene lookup returns CDR1 KGHSH and CDR2 LQKENI. CDR3 size: 15 residues. V was clipped by 1 base and J by 1 base, with 8 bases between them. Together with a sample-barcoded 5' primer, a J-beta primer mix was included in a second PCR lasting roughly 6 to 12 cycles. Tags on each cDNA molecule came from a template-switch adaptor with 12 random nucleotides. TCRdb re-called the 5' RACE reads with MiXCR, one entry per CDR3 protein. The sample holds about 970,000 distinct CDR3 sequences, 45% to 60% seen once. The sequence came from a woman aged 55-70 years in good health. The sample consisted of blood. The rearrangement joins TRBV18 to TRBJ1-5; the D gene is possibly TRBD1 (5 bases). CDR3 region: CASSPQTASNQPQHF. The CDR3 DNA is TGTGCCAGCTCACCACAGACAGCGAGCAATCAGCCCCAGCATTTT. Complete variable domain (other parts from reference TRBV18 and TRBJ1-5): NAGVMQNPRHLVRRRGQEARLRCSPMKGHSHVYWYRQLPEEGLKFMVYLQKENIIDESGMPKERFSAEFPKEGPSILRIQQVVRGDSAAYFCASSPQTASNQPQHFGDGTRLSIL.